This T cell receptor (beta chain) comes out of a study of CD8+CD57+ T cells in acquired aplastic anemia. The wider study: Mean DNA quantity obtained from sorted CD4+ and CD8+ cells was about 3.2 ug. The average read count for CD4+ cells in healthy donors was 10 million to 11 million. Study-level results: A set of approximately 30 CD8+ CDR3 sequences was shared between patients and controls, and these sequences appeared highly expressed in patients. Patients and healthy controls showed no significant CD8+ Simpson's diversity difference.

In the case of this clonotype: Its antigen is not identified.

Profiles of TCR beta VDJ and CDR3 were generated from a genomic DNA template. TCRdb used MiXCR to reprocess the reads, holding one entry per CDR3 protein. Of 35,000 to 40,000 distinct CDR3 sequences in the sample, around 76% were seen once. The length of the CDR3 is 15 residues. V was pared by 6 bases and J by 4 bases, with 18 bases between. The germline gives CDR1 SGHVS, CDR2 FQNEAQ. The J gene is TRBJ1-2, the V gene TRBV7-8, with no clear D. What was sequenced was sorted CD4+, CD8+, or CD8+CD57+ T cells (not recorded which) from PBMCs. The sequence was obtained from a human donor in good health, serving as a control. CDR3 sequence: CASSSVGGRLYGYTF. The CDR3 DNA reads as TGTGCCAGCAGTTCCGTAGGAGGGCGGCTCTATGGCTACACCTTC.